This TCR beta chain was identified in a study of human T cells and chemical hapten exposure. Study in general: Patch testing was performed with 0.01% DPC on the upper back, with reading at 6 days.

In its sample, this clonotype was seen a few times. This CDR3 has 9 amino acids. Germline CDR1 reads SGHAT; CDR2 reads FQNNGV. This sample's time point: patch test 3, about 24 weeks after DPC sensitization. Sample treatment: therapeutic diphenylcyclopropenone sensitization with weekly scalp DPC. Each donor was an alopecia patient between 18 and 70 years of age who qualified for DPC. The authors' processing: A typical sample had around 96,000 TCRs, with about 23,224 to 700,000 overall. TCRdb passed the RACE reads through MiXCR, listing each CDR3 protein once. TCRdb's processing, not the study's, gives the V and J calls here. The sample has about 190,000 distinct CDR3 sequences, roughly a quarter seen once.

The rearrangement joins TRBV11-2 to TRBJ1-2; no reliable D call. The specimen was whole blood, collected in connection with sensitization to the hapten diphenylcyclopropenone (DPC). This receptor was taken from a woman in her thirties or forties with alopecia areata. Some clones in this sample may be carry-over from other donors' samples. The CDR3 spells CGRDYGYTF. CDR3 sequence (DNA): TGTGGACGAGACTATGGCTACACCTTC.